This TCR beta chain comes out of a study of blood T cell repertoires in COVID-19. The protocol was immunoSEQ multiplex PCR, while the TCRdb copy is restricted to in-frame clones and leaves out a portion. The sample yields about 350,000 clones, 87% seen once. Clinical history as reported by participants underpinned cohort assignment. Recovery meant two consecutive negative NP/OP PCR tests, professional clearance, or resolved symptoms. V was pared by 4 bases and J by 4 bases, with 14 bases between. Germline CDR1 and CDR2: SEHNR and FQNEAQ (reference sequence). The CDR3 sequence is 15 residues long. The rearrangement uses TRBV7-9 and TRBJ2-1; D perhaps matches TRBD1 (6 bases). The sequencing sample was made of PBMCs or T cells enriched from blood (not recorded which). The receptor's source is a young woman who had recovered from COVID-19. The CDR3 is CASSSSDRFYNEQFF. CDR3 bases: TGTGCCAGCAGCTCGTCGGACAGATTTTACAATGAGCAGTTCTTC.